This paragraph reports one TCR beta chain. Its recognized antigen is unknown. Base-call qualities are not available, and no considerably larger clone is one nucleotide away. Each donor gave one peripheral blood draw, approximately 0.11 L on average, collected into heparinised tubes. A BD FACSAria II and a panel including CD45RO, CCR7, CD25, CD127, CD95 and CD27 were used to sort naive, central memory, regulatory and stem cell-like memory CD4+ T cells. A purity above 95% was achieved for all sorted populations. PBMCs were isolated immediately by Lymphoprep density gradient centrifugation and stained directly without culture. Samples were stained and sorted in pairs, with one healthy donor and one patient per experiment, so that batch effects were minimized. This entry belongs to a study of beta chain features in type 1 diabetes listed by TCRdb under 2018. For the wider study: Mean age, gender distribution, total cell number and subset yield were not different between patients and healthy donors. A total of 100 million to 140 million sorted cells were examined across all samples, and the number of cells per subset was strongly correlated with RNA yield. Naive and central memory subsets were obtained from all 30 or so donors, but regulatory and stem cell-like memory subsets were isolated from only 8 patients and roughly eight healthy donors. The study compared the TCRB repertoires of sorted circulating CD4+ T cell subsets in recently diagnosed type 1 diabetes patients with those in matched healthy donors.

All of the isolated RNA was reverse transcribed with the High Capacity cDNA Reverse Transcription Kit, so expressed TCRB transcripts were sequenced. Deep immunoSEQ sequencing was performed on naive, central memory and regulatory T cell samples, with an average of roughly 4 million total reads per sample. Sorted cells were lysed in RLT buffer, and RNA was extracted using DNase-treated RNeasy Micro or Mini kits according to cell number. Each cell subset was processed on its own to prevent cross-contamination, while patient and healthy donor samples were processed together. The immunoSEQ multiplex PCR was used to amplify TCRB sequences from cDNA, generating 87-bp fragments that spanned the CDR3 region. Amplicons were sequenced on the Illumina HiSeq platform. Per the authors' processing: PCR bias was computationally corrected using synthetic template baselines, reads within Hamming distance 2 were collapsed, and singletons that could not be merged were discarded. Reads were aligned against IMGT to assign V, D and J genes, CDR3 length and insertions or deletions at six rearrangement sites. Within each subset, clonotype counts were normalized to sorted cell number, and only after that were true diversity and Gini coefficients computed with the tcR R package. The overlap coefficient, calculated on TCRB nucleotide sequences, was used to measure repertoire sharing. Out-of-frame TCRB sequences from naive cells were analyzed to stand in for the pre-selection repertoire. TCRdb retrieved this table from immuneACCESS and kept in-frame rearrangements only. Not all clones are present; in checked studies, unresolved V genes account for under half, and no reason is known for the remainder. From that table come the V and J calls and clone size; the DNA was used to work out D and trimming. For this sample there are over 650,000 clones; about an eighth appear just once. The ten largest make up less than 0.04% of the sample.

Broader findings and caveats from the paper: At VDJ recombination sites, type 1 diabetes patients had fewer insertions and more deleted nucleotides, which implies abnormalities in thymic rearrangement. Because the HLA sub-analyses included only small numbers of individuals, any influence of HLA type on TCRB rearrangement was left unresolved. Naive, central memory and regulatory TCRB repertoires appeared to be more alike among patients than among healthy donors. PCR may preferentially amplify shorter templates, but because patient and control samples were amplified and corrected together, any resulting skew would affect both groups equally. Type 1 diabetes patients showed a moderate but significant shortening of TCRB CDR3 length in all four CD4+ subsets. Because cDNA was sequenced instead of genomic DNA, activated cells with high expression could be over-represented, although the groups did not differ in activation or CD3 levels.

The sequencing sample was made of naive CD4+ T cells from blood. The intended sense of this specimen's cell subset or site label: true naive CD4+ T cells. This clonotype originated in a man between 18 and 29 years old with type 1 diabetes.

The CDR3 amino acid sequence is: CASSLQLLAGEETQYF. The DNA sequence is given as TGTGCCAGCAGCTTACAACTCCTAGCGGGGGAAGAGACCCAGTACTTC. The sequence joins TRBV7-2 to TRBJ2-5, with 10 bases in between that match TRBD2. CDR1 and CDR2, looked up from the germline V gene, are SGHTA and FQGNSA. For this chain, trimming is 2 bases at the V end and 3 bases at the J end, and the number of junction bases without a gene match is 6. The CDR3 starts with the cysteine, ends with the phenylalanine, and has 16 residues. The only DNA kept is the CDR3, 48 bases in frame from the first base.